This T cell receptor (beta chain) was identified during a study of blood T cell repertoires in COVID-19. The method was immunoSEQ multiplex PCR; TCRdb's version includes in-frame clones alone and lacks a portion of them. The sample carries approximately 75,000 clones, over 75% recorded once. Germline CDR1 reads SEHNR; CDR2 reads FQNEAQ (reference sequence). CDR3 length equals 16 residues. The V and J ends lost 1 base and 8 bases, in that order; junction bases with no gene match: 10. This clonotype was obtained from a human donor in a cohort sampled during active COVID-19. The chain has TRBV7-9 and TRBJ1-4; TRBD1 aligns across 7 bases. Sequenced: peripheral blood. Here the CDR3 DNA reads TGTGCCAGCAGCTTAGGGGAGGCCACAGGGGTCGAAAAACTGTTTTTT. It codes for CASSLGEATGVEKLFF.